These 32 T cell receptor beta chains were all obtained from the same sample, sequenced in a study of PD-1 blockade in classical Hodgkin lymphoma. Assay used: immunoSEQ multiplex PCR; TCRdb lists only in-frame clones, some missing. The sample carries about 33,000 clones, around 74% recorded once. Time point reported: cycle 4 day 1 (C4D1), after six to seven weeks of nivolumab. All patients relapsed after autologous stem cell transplantation, and brentuximab vedotin exposure varied. This specimen consisted of peripheral blood mononuclear cells (PBMCs), obtained before the fourth cycle of nivolumab. The receptors stem from a human donor with classical Hodgkin lymphoma.

V gene TRBV25-1 combines with J gene TRBJ2-1; a weak D match, TRBD1 (6 bases). The germline V and J ends were trimmed by 3 bases and 10 bases, with 16 bases remaining between them. CDR3 length: 14 residues. Germline values: CDR1 MGHDK, CDR2 SYGVNS. For the CDR3, the DNA is TGTGCCAGCAGTGATCGACCCACAGGGAGAGAGCAGTTCTTC. Its translation is CASSDRPTGREQFF.

The table lists this clone with a few counts. The chain joins TRBV19 to TRBJ1-1; D not resolved. CDR1 is LNHDA and CDR2 is SQIVND in the germline V gene (reference sequence). Trimming stripped 5 bases from V and 4 bases from J, with 17 bases between. The CDR3 consists of 15 residues. The CDR3 sequence is CASSQPPLDPTEAFF. CDR3 bases: TGTGCCAGTAGTCAACCCCCGTTGGATCCCACTGAAGCTTTCTTT.

This chain joins TRBV5-5 and TRBJ1-1, with a tentative D call TRBD1 (5 bases). Germline CDR1 is SGHKS and CDR2 is YYEKEE (reference sequence). This CDR3 comprises 16 residues. V lost 1 base and J 0 bases, leaving 13 bases between the germline ends. The CDR3 region has the DNA TGTGCCAGCAGCTTGATTGAGGGGACCCTGAACACTGAAGCTTTCTTT. Protein: CASSLIEGTLNTEAFF.

This clone showed up just a few times. The J gene is TRBJ2-7, the V gene TRBV30; no reliable D call. The CDR3 contains 12 residues. V was pared by 2 bases and J by 0 bases, with 5 bases between. Germline-derived CDR1 and CDR2 are GTSNPN and SVGIG (reference sequence). As DNA, the CDR3 is TGTGCCTGGAGTACCACCTCCTACGAGCAGTACTTC. Translating gives CAWSTTSYEQYF.

This clone was counted a few times. The rearrangement links TRBV29-1 to TRBJ2-7; TRBD2 might be the D (5 bases). The CDR3 has 11 residues. Trimming cost V 7 bases and J 3 bases, with 10 bases left between them. Germline lookup yields CDR1 SQVTM and CDR2 ANQGSEA. CDR3 in DNA: TGCAGCGCAGGACGGGACTACGAGCAGTACTTC. It is translated as CSAGRDYEQYF.

The rearrangement links TRBV19 to TRBJ2-2; either TRBD1 or TRBD2 may supply D (6 bases each). CDR3 size: 15 residues. V dropped 8 bases and J dropped 4 bases, with 17 bases sitting between them. Germline loops: CDR1 LNHDA, CDR2 SQIVND (reference sequence). CDR3 loop: CASVPSGGGTGELFF. CDR3 coding DNA: TGTGCCAGTGTTCCCTCAGGAGGGGGCACCGGGGAGCTGTTTTTT.

V usage is TRBV2 and J usage is TRBJ2-7, with no clear D. This CDR3 is 13 amino acids long. V lost 4 bases to trimming and J lost 7 bases, with 14 bases between them. Germline values: CDR1 SNHLY, CDR2 FYNNEI. DNA for the CDR3: TGTGCCAGCAGTGGGTCGGCGGCCGGGGAGCAGTACTTC. Translation: CASSGSAAGEQYF.

The chain links TRBV13 to TRBJ2-7, with 8 bases identical to TRBD1. Trimming removed 5 bases from V and 5 bases from J; junction bases left unmatched: 11. The CDR3 has 15 residues. CDR1 is PRHDT, CDR2 FYEKMQ, per germline (reference sequence). CDR3 region: CASSIRTGYPHEQYF. CDR3 nucleotide sequence: TGTGCCAGCAGCATCCGGACAGGGTATCCCCACGAGCAGTACTTC.

This rearrangement joins TRBV19 to TRBJ1-4; D unclear. The CDR3 loop spans 15 amino acids. CDR1 and CDR2 from the germline V gene are LNHDA and SQIVND (reference sequence). Trimming left V 1 base short and J 8 bases short, with 14 bases between. CDR3 sequence: CASSIVGDMREKLFF. Written as DNA, the CDR3 is TGTGCCAGTAGTATAGTCGGGGATATGCGGGAAAAACTGTTTTTT.

This clone was observed a handful of times. The rearrangement uses TRBV27 and TRBJ2-1; 10 bases fit TRBD2. Trimming took 6 bases from V and 8 from J; bases not matched to a gene: 7. The CDR3 extends over 14 amino acids. Germline-derived CDR1 and CDR2 are MNHEY and SMNVEV (reference sequence). In nucleotides, the CDR3 is TGTGCCAGCAGCCAGCGGGAGGGGACCCATGAGCAGTTCTTC. Encoded protein: CASSQREGTHEQFF.

This chain joins TRBV9 and TRBJ1-1; D not certain. This CDR3 is 15 amino acids long. With 0 bases removed from V and 2 bases from J, the gap between germline ends came to 11 bases. Germline V lookup: CDR1 SGDLS, CDR2 YYNGEE. In DNA form, the CDR3 reads TGTGCCAGCAGCGTAGTGGGCAGGCAAAACACTGAAGCTTTCTTT. It yields the protein CASSVVGRQNTEAFF.

The chain couples TRBV9 to TRBJ2-1, with D possibly matching TRBD2 (6 bases). The germline gives CDR1 SGDLS, CDR2 YYNGEE. V lost 4 bases and J lost 8, with 16 bases in between. CDR3 length: 14 amino acids. CDR3 nucleotide sequence: TGTGCCAGCAGCTCTGAAGGAGGCGGGGATGAGCAGTTCTTC. Its protein is CASSSEGGGDEQFF. The full variable domain, rest sourced from reference TRBV9 and TRBJ2-1, is DSGVTQTPKHLITATGQRVTLRCSPRSGDLSVYWYQQSLDQGLQFLIQYYNGEERAKGNILERFSAQQFPDLHSELNLSSLELGDSALYFCASSSEGGGDEQFFGPGTRLTVL.

The chain has TRBV7-2 and TRBJ2-1, with a weak D call TRBD2 (5 bases). With 4 bases removed from V and 11 bases from J, the gap between germline ends came to 9 bases. The CDR3 runs 11 residues. Germline V gene sequence: CDR1 SGHTA, CDR2 FQGNSA. The CDR3: CASSSRLKQFF. Written as DNA, the CDR3 is TGTGCCAGCAGCTCCCGACTAAAGCAGTTCTTC.

The chain carries TRBV5-4 and TRBJ2-1, with 7 bases fitting TRBD1. Trimming removed 0 bases from V and 7 bases from J; junction bases left unmatched: 13. The CDR3 is 17 residues long. CDR1 is SGHNT, CDR2 YYREEE, per germline (reference sequence). The CDR3 here is CASSLGQGEWNGNEQFF. The CDR3 DNA is TGTGCCAGCAGCTTGGGACAGGGAGAATGGAATGGGAATGAGCAGTTCTTC.

This chain links TRBV27 with TRBJ2-1; D is tentatively TRBD1 or TRBD2 (6 bases each). V lost 10 bases and J 3 bases, leaving 19 bases between the germline ends. CDR1 is MNHEY, CDR2 SMNVEV, per germline (reference sequence). The length of the CDR3 is 15 residues. CDR3 in DNA: TGTGCCATCTCGGAGGGGGTCGGGGGCTACAATGAGCAGTTCTTC. As protein: CAISEGVGGYNEQFF.

There are a few counts of this clone. The chain links TRBV18 to TRBJ2-7; weak D call: TRBD2 (6 bases). This CDR3 has 14 residues. Germline V gene sequence: CDR1 KGHSH, CDR2 LQKENI. Trimming cost V 4 bases and J 1 base, with 11 bases left between them. The CDR3 protein is CASSRLERSYEQYF. CDR3 DNA: TGTGCCAGCTCACGACTAGAAAGGTCCTACGAGCAGTACTTC.

V gene TRBV5-1 combines with J gene TRBJ2-3; TRBD2 matches at 9 bases. There are 14 residues in the CDR3. Germline CDR1 is SGHRS and CDR2 is YFSETQ. V gave up 6 bases and J gave up 6 bases; unmatched junction bases: 8. The CDR3 protein is CASTSGATSDTQYF. CDR3 bases: TGCGCCAGCACTAGCGGGGCGACCTCCGATACGCAGTATTTT. Using reference TRBV5-1 and TRBJ2-3 for the parts outside the CDR3, the full variable domain is KAGVTQTPRYLIKTRGQQVTLSCSPISGHRSVSWYQQTPGQGLQFLFEYFSETQRNKGNFPGRFSGRQFSNSRSEMNVSTLELGDSALYLCASTSGATSDTQYFGPGTRLTVL.

The rearrangement links TRBV7-9 to TRBJ1-2, with TRBD1 identical over 10 bases. Per germline, CDR1 SEHNR and CDR2 FQNEAQ (reference sequence). There are 13 residues in the CDR3. V dropped 5 bases and J dropped 6; count of bases not matched to a gene: 3. The CDR3 DNA reads TGTGCCAGCAGCCAAGGGACAGGGGATGGCTACACCTTC. Protein product: CASSQGTGDGYTF.

The rearrangement links TRBV7-2 to TRBJ2-3; 7 positions agree with TRBD2. Losses at the gene ends were 4 bases for V and 4 bases for J; bases not matched to a gene: 11. The CDR3 consists of 16 residues. The V gene's germline CDR1 is SGHTA and CDR2 FQGNSA. In DNA form, the CDR3 reads TGTGCCAGCAGCTCCGGGAGGCTGGCCTTCGCAGATACGCAGTATTTT. It is translated as CASSSGRLAFADTQYF.

This sequence joins TRBV18 and TRBJ2-7, with D perhaps TRBD2 (6 bases). The V gene lost 3 bases and the J gene lost 2 bases, with 17 bases spanning the gap. CDR1 and CDR2 (germline): KGHSH, LQKENI. The CDR3 totals 16 residues. The CDR3 here is CASSPSGGVSPYEQYF. CDR3 nucleotides: TGTGCCAGCTCACCCTCCGGGGGAGTTTCCCCCTACGAGCAGTACTTC.

This clone came up once. V usage is TRBV19 and J usage is TRBJ2-7; 7 bases agree with TRBD1. This CDR3 contains 13 residues. V gave up 5 bases and J gave up 5 bases; unmatched junction bases: 6. From germline, CDR1 is LNHDA and CDR2 SQIVND (reference sequence). The DNA of the CDR3 is TGTGCCAGTAGTGACAGGGTCAGCGACGAGCAGTACTTC. Residues: CASSDRVSDEQYF.

This chain links TRBV9 with TRBJ1-2, with no clear D. This CDR3 contains 13 residues. V was pared by 4 bases and J by 4 bases, with 11 bases between. CDR1 SGDLS and CDR2 YYNGEE come from the germline V gene. The CDR3 is CASSRTDPYGYTF. DNA for the CDR3: TGTGCCAGCAGCAGGACGGACCCCTATGGCTACACCTTC.

The V call is TRBV7-9, the J call TRBJ2-5; 7 bases fit TRBD1. Germline V gene data show CDR1 as SEHNR and CDR2 as FQNEAQ (reference sequence). V lost 4 bases and J lost 3; bases outside the gene matches: 5. CDR3 length equals 14 residues. This chain's CDR3 is CASSYGQVKETQYF. The CDR3 nucleotides read TGTGCCAGCAGCTACGGACAGGTCAAAGAGACCCAGTACTTC.

The chain joins TRBV5-1 to TRBJ2-2; no firm D call. Per germline, CDR1 SGHRS and CDR2 YFSETQ. The CDR3 runs 11 residues. V was shortened by 7 bases and J by 5 bases, with 6 bases between the two germline ends. In nucleotides, the CDR3 is TGCGCCAGCGAGACAACCGGGGAGCTGTTTTTT. This encodes CASETTGELFF.

Details on this clone: At one end, the junction sequence differs from germline, possibly due to a read error. The rearrangement joins TRBV27 to TRBJ1-5; 10 nucleotides line up with TRBD1. CDR3 length: 14 amino acids. Germline V gene lookup returns CDR1 MNHEY and CDR2 SMNVEV (reference sequence). CDR3 bases: TGTGCCAACAGTCTGGGACAGGGGAAACAGCCCCAGCATTTT. Translation: CANSLGQGKQPQHF.

The chain has TRBV7-9 and TRBJ1-4; tentatively, D is TRBD1 (6 bases). The CDR3 extends over 13 amino acids. Trimming took 7 bases from V and 7 from J, leaving 13 bases between them. CDR1 is SEHNR, CDR2 FQNEAQ, per germline (reference sequence). CDR3 bases: TGTGCCAGCACCCAGGGGTCGGGTGAAAAACTGTTTTTT. This encodes CASTQGSGEKLFF.

This clone showed up just a few times. This chain joins TRBV7-7 and TRBJ1-6; unclear D gene. Trimming stripped 6 bases from V and 5 bases from J, with 8 bases between. The CDR3 totals 13 residues. CDR1 is SSHAT and CDR2 is FNYEAQ in the germline V gene (reference sequence). CDR3 loop: CASSLTDNSPLHF. The DNA for the CDR3 is TGTGCCAGCAGTCTTACCGATAATTCACCCCTCCACTTT.

The rearrangement uses TRBV7-9 and TRBJ2-1; 11 bases map to TRBD1. V shed 3 bases, J shed 7 bases, and the junction held 5 bases outside the gene matches. This CDR3 is built from 15 residues. CDR1 SEHNR and CDR2 FQNEAQ come from the germline V gene (reference sequence). The CDR3 loop reads CASSFSGQGANEQFF. Here the CDR3 DNA reads TGTGCCAGCAGCTTCTCCGGACAGGGGGCGAATGAGCAGTTCTTC.

This clone has more than one count but fewer than ten. The chain is built from TRBV27 and TRBJ1-1; D not certain. The CDR3 has 15 amino acids. Germline CDR1 and CDR2: MNHEY and SMNVEV (reference sequence). The ends were cut back, 0 bases at V and 8 bases at J, with 16 bases in the middle. CDR3 in DNA: TGTGCCAGCAGTTTATCGGTGTTTGCAGTCAGCGAAGCTTTCTTT. Translated, it gives CASSLSVFAVSEAFF.

The V and J genes are TRBV6-6 and TRBJ2-3; weak D call: TRBD2 (5 bases). The CDR3 is made up of 16 amino acids. Trimming took 4 bases from V and 3 from J, leaving 17 bases between them. CDR1 and CDR2 from the germline V gene are MNHNY and SVGAGI (reference sequence). As DNA, the CDR3 is TGTGCCAGCAGTTTCGGACTTCTCCAAAAAACAGATACGCAGTATTTT. This sequence encodes CASSFGLLQKTDTQYF.

About this clone itself: Other DNA sequences of this sample code for an identical CDR3. The CDR3 region is CASSYSGGGGNTIYF. In nucleotides, the CDR3 is TGTGCCAGCAGTTATTCGGGGGGCGGTGGAAACACCATATATTTT. The chain has TRBV6-5 and TRBJ1-3, with a possible D match to TRBD1 (6 bases). Germline V gene data show CDR1 as MNHEY and CDR2 as SVGAGI. The CDR3 has 15 residues. V lost 3 bases and J 3 bases, leaving 12 bases between the germline ends.

This sequence joins TRBV9 and TRBJ2-1, with D possibly matching TRBD1 (6 bases). Trimming removed 4 bases at V and 9 bases at J, with 11 bases between. This CDR3 is 12 amino acids long. The V gene's germline CDR1 is SGDLS and CDR2 YYNGEE. The CDR3 nucleotides read TGTGCCAGCAGCCTTTTAGGGGGTGAGCAGTTCTTC. The encoded protein is CASSLLGGEQFF.